The sequence of this TCR beta chain was determined in a study of shared clonotypes between healthy human individuals. Study observations and caveats: Rarefaction gave evidence that sorted-subset sequencing remained incomplete despite large depth. The represented genetic and exposure-history diversity was limited by the small number of donors. Naive CD4 clonotypes overlapped across several donors at about 5.3%. Clonotype sharing among donors was expected to depend on sequencing depth.

Cells designated naive CD8 were CD45RO-negative and were positively selected for CCR7, with terminally differentiated effector memory CD45RA+ cells excluded. A note on this clone: Antigen specificity is unknown.

Only in-frame clones appear in the TCRdb table, and some are missing; sequencing was by immunoSEQ multiplex PCR. The sample consists of more than 550,000 clones, 92% of them appearing once. The source material was naive CD8+ T cells sorted from blood. This TCR derives from a man under 40 in good health.

CDR3 amino acids: CASSRWGGRDQPQHF. The CDR3 DNA follows: TGCGCCAGCAGCCGGTGGGGAGGAAGGGATCAGCCCCAGCATTTT. The chain combines TRBV4-1 with TRBJ1-5, with D unresolved. CDR3 length: 15 residues. The V gene's germline CDR1 is MGHRA and CDR2 YSYEKL. Trimming stripped 4 bases from V and 5 bases from J, with 15 bases between.